The rows below give T cell receptor beta chains drawn from one sample of a study of graft-versus-host responses after intestinal transplantation. Libraries were prepared by immunoSEQ multiplex PCR; TCRdb keeps only in-frame clonotypes and omits some of them. The table has around 18,000 clones, 95% seen once. Sequenced here: PBMCs, sampled 23 days after intestinal transplant. All receptors derive from a human patient who received an intestinal transplant, so some T cells may come from the graft donor. The CDR3 runs from the conserved cysteine through the conserved F or W. A D gene is named only where the DNA matches it firmly. Rows may omit the clone size; those that give it use once, few, many or a size class.

D gene: -; J gene: TRBJ2-1; clone size: -; V gene: TRBV6-5; CDR3 DNA: TGTGCCAGCAGTTACTCCTTCGGGAGCTCCTACAATGAGCAGTTCTTC; CDR3 protein: CASSYSFGSSYNEQFF
D gene: -; J gene: TRBJ2-7; clone size: -; V gene: TRBV27; CDR3 DNA: TGTGCCAGCACCTCAGGGGCCTACGAGCAGTACTTC; CDR3 protein: CASTSGAYEQYF
D gene: -; J gene: TRBJ2-7; clone size: -; V gene: TRBV19; CDR3 DNA: TGTGCCAGTAGGGCTGCAGGGCTTCCCTACGAGCAGTACTTC; CDR3 protein: CASRAAGLPYEQYF
D gene: -; J gene: TRBJ1-6; clone size: -; V gene: TRBV28; CDR3 DNA: TGTGCCAGCAGTTTCAGTTCACCCCTCCACTTT; CDR3 protein: CASSFSSPLHF
D gene: -; J gene: TRBJ2-5; clone size: -; V gene: TRBV7-6; CDR3 DNA: TGTGCCAGCAGCTTACCCGAGTACCAAGAGACCCAGTACTTC; CDR3 protein: CASSLPEYQETQYF
D gene: TRBD1; J gene: TRBJ2-7; clone size: -; V gene: TRBV4-1; CDR3 DNA: TGCGCCAGCAGGGCCCCCGGACAGGGGTACGAGCAGTACTTC; CDR3 protein: CASRAPGQGYEQYF
D gene: -; J gene: TRBJ1-5; clone size: once; V gene: TRBV28; CDR3 DNA: TGTGCCAGCGGGGACACAGATCAGCCCCAGCATTTT; CDR3 protein: CASGDTDQPQHF
D gene: -; J gene: TRBJ2-4; clone size: -; V gene: TRBV29-1; CDR3 DNA: TGCAGCGTTGAAGCCGCGAGGGGGGCCTCCGGCGGCATTCAGTACTTC; CDR3 protein: CSVEAARGASGGIQYF
D gene: TRBD1; J gene: TRBJ1-2; clone size: once; V gene: TRBV10-2; CDR3 DNA: TGCGCCAGCAGTCCGAAAGGGACAGAATATGGCTACACCTTC; CDR3 protein: CASSPKGTEYGYTF
D gene: -; J gene: TRBJ2-7; clone size: -; V gene: TRBV27; CDR3 DNA: TGTGCCAGCAGCCCCCCAATGACAGTTACCTACGAGCAGTACTTC; CDR3 protein: CASSPPMTVTYEQYF
D gene: TRBD1; J gene: TRBJ2-1; clone size: -; V gene: TRBV25-1; CDR3 DNA: TGTGCCAGCACGACAGGGGGGTTCAATGAGCAGTTCTTC; CDR3 protein: CASTTGGFNEQFF
D gene: TRBD1; J gene: TRBJ2-1; clone size: -; V gene: TRBV7-3; CDR3 DNA: TGTGCCAGCAGCCATACCGGGACAGAATACAATGAGCAGTTCTTC; CDR3 protein: CASSHTGTEYNEQFF
D gene: TRBD1; J gene: TRBJ2-2; clone size: -; V gene: TRBV6-4; CDR3 DNA: TGTGCCAGCAGTCTCCGGGACAGGGGCACCGGGGAGCTGTTTTTT; CDR3 protein: CASSLRDRGTGELFF
D gene: TRBD1; J gene: TRBJ1-2; clone size: -; V gene: TRBV28; CDR3 DNA: TGTGCCAGCAGTTCCACAGGGGCAGGGACTTTC; CDR3 protein: CASSSTGAGTF
D gene: -; J gene: TRBJ2-3; clone size: -; V gene: TRBV7-9; CDR3 DNA: TGTGCCAGCAGCTCTCGCCCGGGGATAAGCACAGATACGCAGTATTTT; CDR3 protein: CASSSRPGISTDTQYF
D gene: -; J gene: TRBJ1-2; clone size: few; V gene: TRBV5-1; CDR3 DNA: TGCGCCAGCAGCTTGATAGGGGGTAAATTAGTCGATGGCTACACCTTC; CDR3 protein: CASSLIGGKLVDGYTF
D gene: TRBD1; J gene: TRBJ1-3; clone size: -; V gene: TRBV6-5; CDR3 DNA: TGTGCCAGCAGTAGGACAGGTCGAACTGGAAACACCATATATTTT; CDR3 protein: CASSRTGRTGNTIYF
D gene: TRBD2; J gene: TRBJ2-5; clone size: -; V gene: TRBV19; CDR3 DNA: TGTGCCAGTAGGCCCCTAGCGGGAGATCATCAAGAGACCCAGTACTTC; CDR3 protein: CASRPLAGDHQETQYF
D gene: -; J gene: TRBJ2-7; clone size: -; V gene: TRBV7-9; CDR3 DNA: TGTGCCAGCAGCTTAGTGGCGGGACATCGATACGAGCAGTACTTC; CDR3 protein: CASSLVAGHRYEQYF
D gene: -; J gene: TRBJ1-6; clone size: -; V gene: TRBV6-5; CDR3 DNA: TGTGCCGGAGCTAGGTCCAGGAATTCACCCCTCCACTTT; CDR3 protein: CAGARSRNSPLHF
D gene: -; J gene: TRBJ2-5; clone size: -; V gene: TRBV11-3; CDR3 DNA: TGTGCCAGCAGCCTTGGGGCCTCTACGGAGACCCAGTACTTC; CDR3 protein: CASSLGASTETQYF
D gene: -; J gene: TRBJ2-7; clone size: once; V gene: TRBV6-6; CDR3 DNA: TGTGCCAGCAGTGCCGGGCTCGGATACGAGCAGTACTTC; CDR3 protein: CASSAGLGYEQYF
D gene: TRBD2; J gene: TRBJ2-5; clone size: -; V gene: TRBV5-6; CDR3 DNA: TGTGCCAGCAGCCTCTTCTGGACTAGCGGGAGGGTTGGCCAAGAGACCCAGTACTTC; CDR3 protein: CASSLFWTSGRVGQETQYF
D gene: TRBD1; J gene: TRBJ1-3; clone size: -; V gene: TRBV6-6; CDR3 DNA: TGTGCCAGCAGTTCCGGGACAGCTGGAAACACCATATATTTT; CDR3 protein: CASSSGTAGNTIYF
D gene: -; J gene: TRBJ1-2; clone size: once; V gene: TRBV6-1; CDR3 DNA: TGTGCCAGCAGTGAATTGAGGCAGGGATATGGCTACACCTTC; CDR3 protein: CASSELRQGYGYTF
D gene: -; J gene: TRBJ2-3; clone size: -; V gene: TRBV5-1; CDR3 DNA: TGCGCCAGCAGCTTGGAACCAGATACGCAGTATTTT; CDR3 protein: CASSLEPDTQYF
D gene: -; J gene: TRBJ2-1; clone size: once; V gene: TRBV13; CDR3 DNA: TGTGCCAGCAGCTCTCGGACGGATTACAATGAGCAGTTCTTC; CDR3 protein: CASSSRTDYNEQFF
D gene: -; J gene: TRBJ2-3; clone size: -; V gene: TRBV27; CDR3 DNA: TGTGCCAGCAGTTTGAGGGATACGCAGTATTTT; CDR3 protein: CASSLRDTQYF
D gene: -; J gene: TRBJ2-3; clone size: -; V gene: TRBV19; CDR3 DNA: TGTGCCAGTAGCCGATTGCTAGCAGACAGCACAGATACGCAGTATTTT; CDR3 protein: CASSRLLADSTDTQYF
D gene: TRBD1; J gene: TRBJ2-1; clone size: -; V gene: TRBV30; CDR3 DNA: TGTGCCTGGACTCCCGGGACAGTCCCCAATGAGCAGTTCTTC; CDR3 protein: CAWTPGTVPNEQFF
D gene: -; J gene: TRBJ1-1; clone size: -; V gene: TRBV7-8; CDR3 DNA: TGTGCCAGCAGCTTAGCTGACAGTTCGGGCACTGAAGCTTTCTTT; CDR3 protein: CASSLADSSGTEAFF
D gene: -; J gene: TRBJ2-2; clone size: -; V gene: TRBV27; CDR3 DNA: TGTGCCAGCAGTTTAATAGGGGGGGAGCTGTTTTTT; CDR3 protein: CASSLIGGELFF
D gene: TRBD2; J gene: TRBJ2-7; clone size: -; V gene: TRBV7-9; CDR3 DNA: TGTGCCAGCAGCCCCACGACTAGCGGAATTTTATACGAGCAGTACTTC; CDR3 protein: CASSPTTSGILYEQYF
D gene: -; J gene: TRBJ2-5; clone size: -; V gene: TRBV2; CDR3 DNA: TGTGCCAGCAGTGGTCTAGGGAACCAAGAGACCCAGTACTTC; CDR3 protein: CASSGLGNQETQYF
D gene: -; J gene: TRBJ2-7; clone size: -; V gene: TRBV6-1; CDR3 DNA: TGTGCCAGCAGCCCCCGGGACAACTCCTACGAGCAGTACTTC; CDR3 protein: CASSPRDNSYEQYF
D gene: -; J gene: TRBJ1-2; clone size: -; V gene: TRBV7-3; CDR3 DNA: TGTGCCAGCAGCTTAGTTGGGGGATCAAACTATGGCTACACCTTC; CDR3 protein: CASSLVGGSNYGYTF
D gene: TRBD2; J gene: TRBJ2-1; clone size: -; V gene: TRBV27; CDR3 DNA: TGTGCCAGCAGCTTTAGCGGGAGCTCCTACAATGAGCAGTTCTTC; CDR3 protein: CASSFSGSSYNEQFF
D gene: -; J gene: TRBJ2-5; clone size: -; V gene: TRBV7-1; CDR3 DNA: TGTGCCAGCAGTTCCCCTCTCCACTCAGAGACCCAGTACTTC; CDR3 protein: CASSSPLHSETQYF
D gene: TRBD2; J gene: TRBJ2-1; clone size: -; V gene: TRBV5-4; CDR3 DNA: TGTGCCAGCAGCGGAGGGGGAATAGCGGGGCCCTCTTTAAATGAGCAGTTCTTC; CDR3 protein: CASSGGGIAGPSLNEQFF
D gene: -; J gene: TRBJ1-1; clone size: -; V gene: TRBV11-2; CDR3 DNA: TGTGCCAGCAGCTTCTCTTACAGGAACACTGAAGCTTTCTTT; CDR3 protein: CASSFSYRNTEAFF
D gene: TRBD2; J gene: TRBJ2-1; clone size: -; V gene: TRBV9; CDR3 DNA: TGTGCCAGCAGCGTAGATAGCGGGAGCTACAATGAGCAGTTCTTC; CDR3 protein: CASSVDSGSYNEQFF
D gene: TRBD1; J gene: TRBJ2-1; clone size: -; V gene: TRBV7-6; CDR3 DNA: TGTGCCAGCAGCTTAGCGGGGGGACAGGGGACTTACAATGAGCAGTTCTTC; CDR3 protein: CASSLAGGQGTYNEQFF
D gene: -; J gene: TRBJ1-6; clone size: -; V gene: TRBV7-9; CDR3 DNA: TGTGCCAGCAGCCCCACCGACGGGGAGAGGAATTCACCCCTCCACTTT; CDR3 protein: CASSPTDGERNSPLHF
D gene: -; J gene: TRBJ2-1; clone size: -; V gene: TRBV6-6; CDR3 DNA: TGTGCCAGCGGGCCTCCAGGGGATGAGCAGTTCTTC; CDR3 protein: CASGPPGDEQFF
D gene: -; J gene: TRBJ1-1; clone size: -; V gene: TRBV6-6; CDR3 DNA: TGTGCCAGCAGTTACTCAAATCCGAACACTGAAGCTTTCTTT; CDR3 protein: CASSYSNPNTEAFF
D gene: TRBD2; J gene: TRBJ2-7; clone size: -; V gene: TRBV7-8; CDR3 DNA: TGTGCCAGCAGCTTAGGTCCCATCGGGACTAGCGGGAGTTACGAGCAGTACTTC; CDR3 protein: CASSLGPIGTSGSYEQYF
D gene: -; J gene: TRBJ2-5; clone size: once; V gene: TRBV6-5; CDR3 DNA: TGTGCCAGCAGTTACTCGGGAGAGACCCAGTACTTC; CDR3 protein: CASSYSGETQYF
D gene: -; J gene: TRBJ2-7; clone size: -; V gene: TRBV5-4; CDR3 DNA: TGTGCCAGCAGCTTCCGGGGCCTACCCTACTACGAGCAGTACTTC; CDR3 protein: CASSFRGLPYYEQYF
D gene: -; J gene: TRBJ2-7; clone size: -; V gene: TRBV6-1; CDR3 DNA: TGTGCCAGCAGTGGGGGCAGGAACTACGAGCAGTACTTC; CDR3 protein: CASSGGRNYEQYF
D gene: -; J gene: TRBJ2-7; clone size: -; V gene: TRBV5-4; CDR3 DNA: TGTGCCAGCAGCTTGATTGCTATCTCAAACGAGCAGTACTTC; CDR3 protein: CASSLIAISNEQYF
D gene: TRBD2; J gene: TRBJ2-1; clone size: -; V gene: TRBV27; CDR3 DNA: TGTGCCAGCAGTCCGCTCGGACTAGCGGTTTCCTACAATGAGCAGTTCTTC; CDR3 protein: CASSPLGLAVSYNEQFF
D gene: -; J gene: TRBJ2-7; clone size: -; V gene: TRBV28; CDR3 DNA: TGTGCCACGGGACTGATGAGCTCCTACGAGCAGTACTTC; CDR3 protein: CATGLMSSYEQYF
D gene: -; J gene: TRBJ2-7; clone size: -; V gene: TRBV28; CDR3 DNA: TGTGCCAGCAACTATCCAGGGAGCTCCTACGAGCAGTACTTC; CDR3 protein: CASNYPGSSYEQYF
D gene: -; J gene: TRBJ2-1; clone size: -; V gene: TRBV4-1; CDR3 DNA: TGCGCCAGCAGCCAATTTCGGGCGGAAAGCTACAATGAGCAGTTCTTC; CDR3 protein: CASSQFRAESYNEQFF
D gene: -; J gene: TRBJ2-7; clone size: -; V gene: TRBV1; CDR3 DNA: TGCACCAGCAGCCAAGCCCAGACGGGGGTCGACAGCTACTACGAGCAGTACTTC; CDR3 protein: CTSSQAQTGVDSYYEQYF